The clone carrying this TCR beta chain was counted between two and nine times. This sample was included in a study of patients and donors after allogeneic stem cell transplantation. TCRdb fed the RT-PCR reads into MiXCR, producing one record per CDR3 protein. Of about a million distinct CDR3 sequences in the sample, approximately 19% were seen once. The clonotype originates from a human donor who was either an allogeneic HSCT recipient or a stem cell or donor lymphocyte infusion donor (not recorded which). It is not recorded whose cells these are; they may come from a transplant donor. The material sequenced was blood, either unsorted or a sorted T cell fraction (not recorded which).

CDR3 nucleotides: TGTGCCAGCTCACGCCGTGAACAGGGCTACAATGAGCAGTTCTTC. It translates to CASSRREQGYNEQFF. The rearrangement joins TRBV18 to TRBJ2-1, with D maybe TRBD1 (6 bases). Germline V gives CDR1 KGHSH, CDR2 LQKENI. Between the trimmed V and J ends, which lost 4 bases and 3 bases, there was a span of 13 bases. The CDR3 covers 15 residues. The full variable domain, rest sourced from reference TRBV18 and TRBJ2-1, is NAGVMQNPRHLVRRRGQEARLRCSPMKGHSHVYWYRQLPEEGLKFMVYLQKENIIDESGMPKERFSAEFPKEGPSILRIQQVVRGDSAAYFCASSRREQGYNEQFFGPGTRLTVL.